This T cell receptor beta chain emerged from a study of vaccination effects on CD4 cells after COVID-19. As for the study in general: The vaccine given was either BNT162b2 or mRNA-1273, in two doses.

Antigen-specific CD4+ T cells were expanded (with viral peptide pools) by the ViraFEST assay ahead of sequencing. The culture ran for about eleven days before CD4+ T cells were isolated. Among the vaccine recipients, none had a prior SARS-CoV-2 infection, and nucleocapsid antibodies were negative. In its sample, this clone was seen a few times. Its target is unknown. TCRdb's copy holds only in-frame clones and misses some; the assay was immunoSEQ multiplex PCR. The repertoire holds 65,000 to 90,000 clones, with around 81% as singletons. Deletions cut 5 bases from V and 4 bases from J, with 17 bases between. The CDR3 consists of 15 residues. CDR1 SGHTA and CDR2 FQGTGA come from the germline V gene.

The starting material was CD4+ T cells from PBMCs cultured with SARS-CoV-2 spike peptides, obtained before COVID-19 vaccination. The TCR sequence derives from a human donor who received a COVID-19 vaccine. The J gene is TRBJ1-1, the V gene TRBV7-3; no definite D call. CDR3 sequence (DNA): TGTGCCAGCAGCGAGGATGGTGGATTCGCCACTGAAGCTTTCTTT. Translated, it gives CASSEDGGFATEAFF.